The T cell receptor beta chain under discussion was sequenced for a study of shared clonotypes between healthy human individuals. Study information: Sampling drew on donors who were two women and a few men aged 18 to 49. Study-level results: Despite large depth, sorted-subset datasets appeared incompletely sequenced. Larger richness was generally estimated for naive than memory subsets.

In germline, CDR1 is SQVTM, CDR2 ANQGSEA. CDR3 size: 12 residues. The V gene lost 4 bases and the J gene lost 7 bases, with 14 bases spanning the gap. Comments on this clone: Its antigen is still unknown.

Assay: immunoSEQ multiplex PCR; the TCRdb copy retains only in-frame clones and omits some. The repertoire holds roughly 2.2 million clones, with 92% as singletons. Sequencing used naive CD4+ T cells from PBMCs. Sample subset: CD45RA+ positively selected. The clonotype comes from a man aged 18 to 30 in good health. Some clones in this sample may be carry-over from other donors' samples. This sequence joins TRBV29-1 and TRBJ2-7; D is tentatively TRBD1 or TRBD2 (5 bases each). CDR3 sequence reads: CSVGDPAREQYF. DNA for the CDR3: TGCAGCGTTGGGGACCCCGCCAGGGAGCAGTACTTC.